Listed below are T cell receptor beta chains from one sample, sequenced in a study of blood T cell repertoires in COVID-19. Using immunoSEQ multiplex PCR, the repertoire was profiled, and TCRdb retains in-frame clones only, with some absent. The sample includes 180,000 or so clones, roughly 76% of them seen just once. Sequencing used peripheral blood. These receptors were collected from a woman aged 40 to 50 with COVID-19, enrolled during active disease. Both conserved end residues are part of each CDR3. D genes are given only for firm matches. Clone size, where shown, is once, few, many, or a class for clones that have expanded.

v_gene: TRBV5-8
d_gene: -
abundance: -
j_gene: TRBJ1-2
CDR3aa: CASTHLAARNYGYTF
CDR3nt: TGTGCCAGCACCCACCTCGCAGCCAGGAACTATGGCTACACCTTC

v_gene: TRBV10-1
d_gene: TRBD2
abundance: once
j_gene: TRBJ2-7
CDR3aa: CASGGSGLYEQYF
CDR3nt: TGCGCCAGCGGTGGTAGCGGGCTCTACGAGCAGTACTTC

v_gene: TRBV3-1/TRBV3-2
d_gene: -
abundance: -
j_gene: TRBJ2-2
CDR3aa: CASSQANRDRELFF
CDR3nt: TGTGCCAGCAGCCAAGCCAACCGGGACAGGGAGCTGTTTTTT

v_gene: TRBV19
d_gene: TRBD2
abundance: -
j_gene: TRBJ2-3
CDR3aa: CASSAGGASTDTQYF
CDR3nt: TGTGCCAGTAGTGCCGGGGGGGCTAGCACAGATACGCAGTATTTT

v_gene: TRBV18
d_gene: -
abundance: -
j_gene: TRBJ2-3
CDR3aa: CASSPNRRNTDTQYF
CDR3nt: TGTGCCAGCTCACCAAATAGGAGGAACACAGATACGCAGTATTTT

v_gene: TRBV30
d_gene: -
abundance: once
j_gene: TRBJ1-2
CDR3aa: CAWSTGSYGYTF
CDR3nt: TGTGCCTGGAGTACAGGTTCCTATGGCTACACCTTC

v_gene: TRBV7-6
d_gene: TRBD1
abundance: many
j_gene: TRBJ2-6
CDR3aa: CASRPGTGPSGANVLTF
CDR3nt: TGTGCCAGCAGGCCCGGGACAGGGCCCTCTGGGGCCAACGTCCTGACTTTC

v_gene: TRBV6-5
d_gene: -
abundance: -
j_gene: TRBJ1-4
CDR3aa: CASSYGPGKLFF
CDR3nt: TGTGCCAGCAGTTATGGTCCCGGAAAACTGTTTTTT

v_gene: TRBV5-4
d_gene: TRBD1
abundance: -
j_gene: TRBJ2-3
CDR3aa: CASRDRGGGTDTQYF
CDR3nt: TGTGCCAGCAGAGACAGGGGGGGAGGAACAGATACGCAGTATTTT

v_gene: TRBV3-1/TRBV3-2
d_gene: TRBD2
abundance: once
j_gene: TRBJ2-2
CDR3aa: CASSQELKGLAYTGELFF
CDR3nt: TGTGCCAGCAGCCAAGAATTAAAGGGACTAGCTTACACCGGGGAGCTGTTTTTT

v_gene: TRBV10-3
d_gene: -
abundance: -
j_gene: TRBJ2-5
CDR3aa: CAISALTSNPRGNQETQYF
CDR3nt: TGTGCCATCAGTGCCCTCACCTCCAACCCGAGGGGGAACCAAGAGACCCAGTACTTC

v_gene: TRBV19
d_gene: -
abundance: few
j_gene: TRBJ1-1
CDR3aa: CASSIDPDRSEAFF
CDR3nt: TGTGCCAGTAGTATAGACCCGGACAGAAGTGAAGCTTTCTTT

v_gene: TRBV19
d_gene: TRBD2
abundance: few
j_gene: TRBJ2-1
CDR3aa: CASQGLAGVVHEQFF
CDR3nt: TGTGCCAGCCAGGGGCTAGCGGGAGTGGTCCATGAGCAGTTCTTC

v_gene: TRBV30
d_gene: -
abundance: -
j_gene: TRBJ2-5
CDR3aa: CALQRDTQETQYF
CDR3nt: TGTGCCTTACAGCGGGACACTCAAGAGACCCAGTACTTC

v_gene: TRBV30
d_gene: -
abundance: -
j_gene: TRBJ1-2
CDR3aa: CAWSVPTDYYGYTF
CDR3nt: TGTGCCTGGAGTGTACCGACGGACTACTATGGCTACACCTTC

v_gene: TRBV28
d_gene: -
abundance: -
j_gene: TRBJ2-1
CDR3aa: CASSLYNEQFF
CDR3nt: TGTGCCAGCAGCCTGTACAATGAGCAGTTCTTC

v_gene: TRBV9
d_gene: TRBD2
abundance: once
j_gene: TRBJ2-1
CDR3aa: CASSVEPSGRVNEQFF
CDR3nt: TGTGCCAGCAGCGTAGAGCCTAGCGGGAGGGTCAATGAGCAGTTCTTC

v_gene: TRBV2
d_gene: -
abundance: -
j_gene: TRBJ2-3
CDR3aa: CASSPPRTDPTTDTQYF
CDR3nt: TGTGCCAGCAGCCCCCCCCGGACAGATCCCACCACAGATACGCAGTATTTT

v_gene: TRBV4-1
d_gene: TRBD1
abundance: few
j_gene: TRBJ1-1
CDR3aa: CASRSTGGDGAFF
CDR3nt: TGCGCCAGCAGATCAACAGGGGGCGATGGAGCTTTCTTT

v_gene: TRBV12-3/TRBV12-4
d_gene: -
abundance: -
j_gene: TRBJ1-1
CDR3aa: CASSLARGRSAFF
CDR3nt: TGTGCCAGCAGTTTAGCGCGGGGCAGAAGTGCTTTCTTT

v_gene: TRBV4-1
d_gene: TRBD2
abundance: -
j_gene: TRBJ2-5
CDR3aa: CASSQEQSLAGGLKWVETQYF
CDR3nt: TGCGCCAGCAGCCAAGAACAAAGTCTAGCGGGGGGGCTAAAGTGGGTAGAGACCCAGTACTTC

v_gene: TRBV5-4
d_gene: -
abundance: -
j_gene: TRBJ2-1
CDR3aa: CASSLDLSPRNEQFF
CDR3nt: TGTGCCAGCAGCTTGGACCTCAGCCCCAGGAATGAGCAGTTCTTC

v_gene: TRBV19
d_gene: -
abundance: -
j_gene: TRBJ1-2
CDR3aa: CASSLSGPNYGYTF
CDR3nt: TGTGCCAGTAGTTTGTCAGGCCCGAACTATGGCTACACCTTC

v_gene: TRBV18
d_gene: TRBD1
abundance: once
j_gene: TRBJ2-6
CDR3aa: CASSPAPGQGSGANVLTF
CDR3nt: TGTGCCAGCTCACCAGCCCCGGGACAGGGTTCTGGGGCCAACGTCCTGACTTTC

v_gene: TRBV4-1
d_gene: -
abundance: -
j_gene: TRBJ2-7
CDR3aa: CASSQASSRTGEQYF
CDR3nt: TGCGCCAGCAGCCAAGCCAGCTCCAGGACTGGCGAGCAGTACTTC

v_gene: TRBV18
d_gene: -
abundance: -
j_gene: TRBJ2-3
CDR3aa: CASSPIQELTDTQYF
CDR3nt: TGTGCCAGCTCACCAATCCAGGAACTCACAGATACGCAGTATTTT

v_gene: TRBV5-4
d_gene: -
abundance: -
j_gene: TRBJ1-2
CDR3aa: CASSLDTSTSYGYTF
CDR3nt: TGTGCCAGCAGCTTGGATACATCGACTAGCTATGGCTACACCTTC

v_gene: TRBV18
d_gene: -
abundance: -
j_gene: TRBJ2-1
CDR3aa: CASSLNNEQFF
CDR3nt: TGTGCCAGCTCACTAAACAATGAGCAGTTCTTC

v_gene: TRBV9
d_gene: TRBD1
abundance: -
j_gene: TRBJ2-5
CDR3aa: CASSSDRGRVETQYF
CDR3nt: TGTGCCAGCAGCTCCGACAGGGGGCGCGTTGAGACCCAGTACTTC

v_gene: TRBV11-3
d_gene: TRBD2
abundance: -
j_gene: TRBJ2-1
CDR3aa: CASSRTSGGPYNEQFF
CDR3nt: TGTGCCAGCAGCCGGACTAGCGGGGGCCCCTACAATGAGCAGTTCTTC

v_gene: TRBV14
d_gene: TRBD1
abundance: -
j_gene: TRBJ2-5
CDR3aa: CASSQVRQGRETQYF
CDR3nt: TGTGCCAGCAGCCAAGTTCGACAGGGGAGAGAGACCCAGTACTTC

v_gene: TRBV10-3
d_gene: TRBD1
abundance: -
j_gene: TRBJ1-6
CDR3aa: CAISSGTGNNSPLHF
CDR3nt: TGTGCCATCAGTTCCGGGACAGGGAATAATTCACCCCTCCACTTT

v_gene: TRBV7-8
d_gene: TRBD1
abundance: -
j_gene: TRBJ1-4
CDR3aa: CASSFETGRRKLFF
CDR3nt: TGTGCCAGCAGCTTTGAGACAGGGAGGCGAAAACTGTTTTTT

v_gene: TRBV7-3
d_gene: -
abundance: -
j_gene: TRBJ2-2
CDR3aa: CASGTRRDTGELFF
CDR3nt: TGTGCCAGCGGGACTCGGAGGGACACCGGGGAGCTGTTTTTT

v_gene: TRBV3-1/TRBV3-2
d_gene: TRBD1
abundance: -
j_gene: TRBJ1-1
CDR3aa: CASSQDWTGGAEAFF
CDR3nt: TGTGCCAGCAGCCAAGATTGGACAGGGGGCGCGGAAGCTTTCTTT

v_gene: TRBV11-2
d_gene: TRBD2
abundance: -
j_gene: TRBJ2-1
CDR3aa: CASSSEAGGLINEQFF
CDR3nt: TGTGCCAGCAGCTCAGAAGCGGGGGGTTTGATAAATGAGCAGTTCTTC

v_gene: TRBV5-6
d_gene: TRBD2
abundance: -
j_gene: TRBJ2-7
CDR3aa: CASSRRLAGYEQYF
CDR3nt: TGTGCCAGCAGCCGGCGACTAGCGGGCTACGAGCAGTACTTC

v_gene: TRBV30
d_gene: -
abundance: once
j_gene: TRBJ1-1
CDR3aa: CAWIRVGGEAFF
CDR3nt: TGTGCCTGGATTAGGGTAGGAGGGGAAGCTTTCTTT

v_gene: TRBV5-4
d_gene: TRBD2
abundance: -
j_gene: TRBJ2-7
CDR3aa: CASSPGLAGVEQYF
CDR3nt: TGTGCCAGCAGCCCGGGACTAGCGGGAGTCGAGCAGTACTTC

v_gene: TRBV11-2
d_gene: TRBD1
abundance: -
j_gene: TRBJ2-4
CDR3aa: CASSPEGTGVAKNIQYF
CDR3nt: TGTGCCAGCAGCCCGGAAGGGACAGGGGTTGCCAAAAACATTCAGTACTTC

v_gene: TRBV14
d_gene: TRBD2
abundance: -
j_gene: TRBJ2-1
CDR3aa: CASSQRGGVAGVGEQFF
CDR3nt: TGTGCCAGCAGCCAACGAGGAGGGGTAGCGGGGGTAGGTGAGCAGTTCTTC

v_gene: TRBV13
d_gene: -
abundance: -
j_gene: TRBJ1-1
CDR3aa: CASSGGLGNTEAFF
CDR3nt: TGTGCCAGCAGCGGGGGACTAGGTAACACTGAAGCTTTCTTT

v_gene: TRBV4-1
d_gene: TRBD1
abundance: -
j_gene: TRBJ2-1
CDR3aa: CASSQQPTGGHIDEQFF
CDR3nt: TGCGCCAGCAGCCAACAACCGACAGGGGGCCACATCGATGAGCAGTTCTTC

v_gene: TRBV5-1
d_gene: -
abundance: few
j_gene: TRBJ2-7
CDR3aa: CASSFDRIQYF
CDR3nt: TGCGCCAGCAGCTTTGACAGGATTCAGTACTTC

v_gene: TRBV6-1
d_gene: -
abundance: -
j_gene: TRBJ2-5
CDR3aa: CASSDGGGETQYF
CDR3nt: TGTGCCAGCAGTGATGGGGGCGGGGAGACCCAGTACTTC

v_gene: TRBV11-1
d_gene: -
abundance: -
j_gene: TRBJ2-2
CDR3aa: CASSLMATGELFF
CDR3nt: TGTGCCAGCAGCTTAATGGCCACCGGGGAGCTGTTTTTT

v_gene: TRBV7-3
d_gene: TRBD1
abundance: -
j_gene: TRBJ1-6
CDR3aa: CASSLGTVSSPLHF
CDR3nt: TGTGCCAGCAGCTTGGGGACAGTGTCTTCACCCCTCCACTTT

v_gene: TRBV4-1
d_gene: -
abundance: few
j_gene: TRBJ1-1
CDR3aa: CASSQPQGGRTEAFF
CDR3nt: TGCGCCAGCAGCCAACCACAGGGTGGACGAACTGAAGCTTTCTTT

v_gene: TRBV5-1
d_gene: TRBD1
abundance: -
j_gene: TRBJ1-5
CDR3aa: CASSPTGGNQPQHF
CDR3nt: TGCGCCAGCAGCCCGACAGGGGGCAATCAGCCCCAGCATTTT

v_gene: TRBV4-1
d_gene: TRBD1
abundance: -
j_gene: TRBJ1-2
CDR3aa: CASSQGGTGSGYTF
CDR3nt: TGCGCCAGCAGCCAAGGCGGGACAGGGAGCGGCTACACCTTC

v_gene: TRBV10-2
d_gene: TRBD2
abundance: -
j_gene: TRBJ2-5
CDR3aa: CASSLAGRQETQYF
CDR3nt: TGCGCCAGCAGTTTAGCGGGGCGCCAAGAGACCCAGTACTTC

v_gene: TRBV4-1
d_gene: -
abundance: -
j_gene: TRBJ1-2
CDR3aa: CASSHASGIYGYTF
CDR3nt: TGCGCCAGCAGCCACGCTTCGGGGATCTATGGCTACACCTTC

v_gene: TRBV20-1
d_gene: -
abundance: -
j_gene: TRBJ2-5
CDR3aa: CSASKGEQIQETQYF
CDR3nt: TGCAGTGCTAGTAAGGGGGAGCAGATTCAAGAGACCCAGTACTTC

v_gene: TRBV4-2
d_gene: TRBD2
abundance: -
j_gene: TRBJ2-1
CDR3aa: CASSQDTGGKFSNSAIEQFF
CDR3nt: TGTGCCAGCAGCCAAGATACGGGGGGGAAGTTTTCCAATTCGGCAATTGAGCAGTTCTTC

v_gene: TRBV2
d_gene: TRBD2
abundance: -
j_gene: TRBJ2-7
CDR3aa: CASTGLAGGPSHEQYF
CDR3nt: TGTGCCAGCACGGGGCTAGCGGGAGGGCCGTCGCACGAGCAGTACTTC

v_gene: TRBV4-1
d_gene: -
abundance: -
j_gene: TRBJ2-1
CDR3aa: CASSQGFRTAPYNEQFF
CDR3nt: TGCGCCAGCAGCCAAGGGTTCCGGACAGCACCTTACAATGAGCAGTTCTTC

v_gene: TRBV7-9
d_gene: -
abundance: -
j_gene: TRBJ2-1
CDR3aa: CASSLPRAGIGNEQFF
CDR3nt: TGTGCCAGCAGCTTACCCCGGGCGGGGATTGGCAATGAGCAGTTCTTC

v_gene: TRBV28
d_gene: TRBD2
abundance: -
j_gene: TRBJ2-7
CDR3aa: CASSFQLAGGTYEQYF
CDR3nt: TGTGCCAGCAGTTTCCAACTAGCGGGAGGTACCTACGAGCAGTACTTC

v_gene: TRBV19
d_gene: TRBD1
abundance: -
j_gene: TRBJ1-6
CDR3aa: CASSPGQAGYTPLHF
CDR3nt: TGTGCCAGTAGTCCGGGACAGGCGGGGTACACACCCCTCCACTTT